This T cell receptor (beta chain) emerged from a study of blood T cells in healthy people across ages. Study-wide results and limits: Percentage of naive T cells showed a strong correlation with TCR beta diversity.

The authors ran a second PCR of roughly 7 to 11 cycles using a sample-barcoded 5' primer and a J-beta primer mix. One entry per CDR3 protein results from TCRdb running MiXCR on the 5' RACE reads. This table holds a few hundred thousand distinct CDR3 sequences, roughly a quarter found once. V was cut by 6 bases and J by 7 bases, with 18 bases left in between. CDR3 length: 14 amino acids. Per the germline V gene, CDR1 is PRHDT and CDR2 is FYEKMQ (reference sequence). This clonotype has a handful of counts. Its antigen is currently unknown. The same sample was also used in a study of T cells of mothers and their children.

The specimen sequenced was blood. The source is a boy aged 2 to 10 in good health. The chain is built from TRBV13 and TRBJ2-5; no clear D gene. The DNA for the CDR3 is TGTGCCAGCAGAAAAATAGGCCAACAACGGACCCAGTACTTC. The encoded protein is CASRKIGQQRTQYF.